This entry describes one T cell receptor (beta chain). Its antigen is not identified. These data are taken from a study of T cells in localized non-small cell lung cancer. Germline V gene lookup returns CDR1 KGHSH and CDR2 LQKENI. CDR3 size: 13 residues. V gave up 3 bases and J gave up 5 bases, with 8 bases separating them. TCRdb's table, derived via immunoSEQ multiplex PCR, lists solely in-frame clones and lacks some. Altogether fewer than 100,000 clones are present, around 90% being singletons, with the ten largest covering more than 14%. Study-wide points: Uninvolved adjacent lung showed the highest T cell clonality, exceeding tumor.

The TCR sequence derives from a man aged 40 to 75 with stage I squamous cell lung carcinoma. The sample here was peripheral blood, taken before any cancer treatment. J is TRBJ1-5 and V is TRBV18; D gene unclear. CDR3 nucleotide sequence: TGTGCCAGCTCACCTGGCCAGGATCAGCCCCAGCATTTT. Encoded protein: CASSPGQDQPQHF.